Following are 30 T cell receptor beta chains from one sample sequenced in a study of CXCR3 chemokines and chemotherapy response in bladder cancer. MiXCR, run by TCRdb on the PCR reads, gives a single entry per CDR3 protein. The sample records approximately 13,000 distinct CDR3 sequences, around 12% being singletons. This specimen was acquired from a patient whose treatment included neoadjuvant chemotherapy. Receptor source: a human donor with bladder cancer that did not respond to neoadjuvant chemotherapy.

In DNA, the CDR3 is TGTGCCAGCAGCCCGGACAGCATGAACACTGAAGCTTTCTTT. Protein: CASSPDSMNTEAFF. The V call is TRBV11-1, the J call TRBJ1-1; possibly TRBD1 for D (6 bases). Trimming removed 5 bases from V and 0 bases from J, with 10 bases in between. Germline assignment: CDR1 SGHAT and CDR2 FQDESV (reference sequence). This CDR3 is built from 14 residues.

This clonotype is judged large. This chain's CDR3 is CASAAGEDNEQFF. The CDR3 coding sequence is TGTGCCAGCGCGGCGGGGGAGGACAATGAGCAGTTCTTC. This rearrangement joins TRBV13 to TRBJ2-1, with 7 bases lining up with TRBD2. Germline loops: CDR1 PRHDT, CDR2 FYEKMQ (reference sequence). V was clipped by 8 bases and J by 5 bases; unmatched bases: 6. The CDR3 runs 13 residues. The full variable domain, completed using reference TRBV13 and TRBJ2-1, is AAGVIQSPRHLIKEKRETATLKCYPIPRHDTVYWYQQGPGQDPQFLISFYEKMQSDKGSIPDRFSAQQFSDYHSELNMSSLELGDSALYFCASAAGEDNEQFFGPGTRLTVL.

This clonotype was observed many times. CDR3 nucleotide sequence: TGTGCCAGCATTTGGACAGGGGCCTCCAATCAGCCCCAGCATTTT. It specifies CASIWTGASNQPQHF. This chain links TRBV6-1 with TRBJ1-5, with 9 bases that match TRBD1. The CDR3 runs to 15 residues. CDR1 and CDR2 from the germline V gene are MNHNS and SASEGT. After removal of 7 bases from V and 3 bases from J, the junction contained 7 bases not matched to a gene.

A word on this clonotype: A far larger clone lies a single base away; this is likely a read error. This chain uses TRBV5-4 with TRBJ2-1, with 9 bases matching TRBD1. Germline assignment: CDR1 SGHNT and CDR2 YYREEE (reference sequence). The CDR3 consists of 15 residues. The CDR3 region is CDSSLTGTGFQEQFF. In nucleotides, the CDR3 is TGTGACAGCAGCTTAACGGGGACAGGGTTCCAAGAGCAGTTCTTC. The full variable domain, its missing parts supplied by reference TRBV5-4 and TRBJ2-1, is ETGVTQSPTHLIKTRGQQVTLRCSSQSGHNTVSWYQQALGQGPQFIFQYYREEENGRGNFPPRFSGLQFPNYSSELNVNALELDDSALYLCDSSLTGTGFQEQFFGPGTRLTVL.

This clonotype was observed at least ten times. The chain is built from TRBV10-3 and TRBJ2-7; D is undetermined. From germline, CDR1 is ENHRY and CDR2 SYGVKD. CDR3 length: 12 amino acids. V shed 0 bases and J shed 7 bases, with 7 bases lying between them. The CDR3 sequence is CAISESTSEQYF. CDR3 sequence (DNA): TGTGCCATCAGTGAGTCCACATCTGAGCAGTACTTC.

In this sample, this clonotype turned up many times. The V call is TRBV7-2, the J call TRBJ2-7, with TRBD1 identical over 7 bases. Per the germline V gene, CDR1 is SGHTA and CDR2 is FQGNSA. J gave up 3 bases and V 5 bases, and 4 bases lay outside the gene matches. This CDR3 is built from 13 residues. The CDR3 protein is CASSLGQIYEQYF. CDR3 coding DNA: TGTGCCAGCAGCCTGGGACAGATCTACGAGCAGTACTTC.

This clonotype was observed at least ten times. This chain's CDR3 is CSAKRGYTF. CDR3 bases: TGCAGTGCTAAGAGGGGCTACACCTTC. The J gene is TRBJ1-2, the V gene TRBV20-1, with unresolved D. Germline lookup yields CDR1 DFQATT and CDR2 SNEGSKA (reference sequence). There are 9 residues in the CDR3. Trimming took 4 bases from V and 8 from J, leaving 5 bases between them.

This clonotype occurred once. The chain uses TRBV19 and TRBJ2-1, with D uncertain. Trimming shortened V by 4 bases and J by 7 bases, and 17 bases separated the two germline ends. The CDR3 is 15 residues long. Germline CDR1 LNHDA, CDR2 SQIVND (reference sequence). As DNA, the CDR3 is TGTGCCAGTAGTAGGGCCCGATCCTTTGCGAATGAGCAGTTCTTC. Its protein product is CASSRARSFANEQFF.

The table lists this clonotype with many counts. J is TRBJ2-1 and V is TRBV18; 12 bases are shared with TRBD2. The CDR3 totals 18 residues. V was pared by 8 bases and J by 0 bases, with 11 bases of the junction left unmatched. Germline-derived CDR1 and CDR2 are KGHSH and LQKENI. The CDR3 DNA is TGTGCCAGCACCGTGAGCGCTAGCGGGAGGGCCTCCTACAATGAGCAGTTCTTC. This codes for CASTVSASGRASYNEQFF.

This clonotype turned up a few times. The chain has TRBV5-6 and TRBJ2-1, with 7 bases identical to TRBD2. V shed 4 bases and J 9 bases; nucleotides not matched to a gene: 16. This CDR3 has 16 residues. Germline assignment: CDR1 SGHDT and CDR2 YYEEEE. The CDR3 spells CASSPPVGGRAGEQFF. CDR3 coding DNA: TGTGCCAGCAGCCCACCGGTCGGAGGGAGGGCAGGTGAGCAGTTCTTC.

This clonotype came up many times. The rearrangement uses TRBV27 and TRBJ2-3; perhaps TRBD1 as D (6 bases). Per the germline V gene, CDR1 is MNHEY and CDR2 is SMNVEV (reference sequence). Trimming left V 8 bases short and J 6 bases short, with 15 bases between. The length of the CDR3 is 13 residues. For the CDR3, the DNA is TGTGCCAGCGCCCCCCACAGGGATGATACGCAGTATTTT. This translates into CASAPHRDDTQYF.

The chain employs TRBV18 and TRBJ2-7, with 7 bases lining up with TRBD2. The CDR3 sequence is 15 residues long. Germline trimming cut 0 bases from V and 5 bases from J; bases unmatched to any gene: 7. Per germline, CDR1 KGHSH and CDR2 LQKENI. CDR3 in amino acids: CASSPPATAGDEQYF. The CDR3 region has the DNA TGTGCCAGCTCACCACCGGCTACCGCGGGGGACGAGCAGTACTTC.

This clonotype has a count of ten or more. The CDR3 region has the DNA TGTGCCAGTAATGTAAGGAGCGGCACAGATACGCAGTATTTT. As protein: CASNVRSGTDTQYF. V usage is TRBV19 and J usage is TRBJ2-3; no firm D call. Germline CDR1 is LNHDA and CDR2 is SQIVND (reference sequence). Trimming took 7 bases from V and 1 from J, leaving 12 bases between them. The CDR3 runs 14 residues.

This clonotype was seen a handful of times. The chain is built from TRBV11-2 and TRBJ2-7; D might be TRBD1 (5 bases). V shed 5 bases and J shed 1 base, with 9 bases lying between them. The CDR3 is 13 residues long. In germline, CDR1 is SGHAT, CDR2 FQNNGV. The CDR3, as DNA: TGTGCCAGCAGCCCTGCAGGGTCCTACGAGCAGTACTTC. As protein: CASSPAGSYEQYF.

This clonotype has a count of ten or more. The chain couples TRBV29-1 to TRBJ2-5; D is unclear. Germline V gives CDR1 SQVTM, CDR2 ANQGSEA. CDR3 length equals 10 residues. Trimming stripped 6 bases from V and 3 bases from J, with 5 bases between. CDR3: CSVREETQYF. The CDR3 bases are TGCAGCGTCAGAGAAGAGACCCAGTACTTC.

Relative to its sample, this clonotype is medium-sized. This chain connects TRBV6-1 to TRBJ1-2; 10 bases align to TRBD1. The germline gives CDR1 MNHNS, CDR2 SASEGT. The CDR3 has 13 residues. Trimming removed 5 bases from V and 8 bases from J; junction bases left unmatched: 5. The CDR3: CASSLTGGRGYTF. DNA of the CDR3: TGTGCCAGCAGTCTGACAGGGGGCAGAGGCTACACCTTC.

This clonotype was seen ten or more times. The chain recombines TRBV6-2 or TRBV6-3 with TRBJ2-2; no clear D gene. This CDR3 contains 13 residues. V shed 4 bases and J shed 7 bases, with 10 bases lying between them. Germline loops: CDR1 MNHEY, CDR2 SVGEGT. The DNA of the CDR3 is TGTGCCAGCAGTTCGGACCCTGGCGGGGAGCTGTTTTTT. As protein: CASSSDPGGELFF.

This clonotype was found many times. The V and J genes are TRBV30 and TRBJ1-5; D gene uncertain. V was clipped by 1 base and J by 6 bases, with 13 bases between them. There are 14 residues in the CDR3. Germline CDR1 reads GTSNPN; CDR2 reads SVGIG (reference sequence). The CDR3 sequence is CAWSALGWSQPQHF. CDR3 coding DNA: TGTGCCTGGAGTGCCCTCGGGTGGAGTCAGCCCCAGCATTTT. The whole variable domain, remainder taken from reference TRBV30 and TRBJ1-5, is SQTIHQWPATLVQPVGSPLSLECTVEGTSNPNLYWYRQAAGRGLQLLFYSVGIGQISSEVPQNLSASRPQDRQFILSSKKLLLSDSGFYLCAWSALGWSQPQHFGDGTRLSIL.

At least ten counts were recorded for this clonotype. The rearrangement uses TRBV6-6 and TRBJ2-5; 7 bases agree with TRBD1. Losses at the gene ends were 2 bases for V and 5 bases for J; bases not matched to a gene: 8. Per germline, CDR1 MNHNY and CDR2 SVGAGI (reference sequence). CDR3 length equals 15 residues. This CDR3 reads CASSYRRQGSETQYF. In nucleotides, the CDR3 is TGTGCCAGCAGTTACCGAAGACAGGGTTCGGAGACCCAGTACTTC.

This clonotype was detected many times. The rearrangement uses TRBV30 and TRBJ1-6; weak D call: TRBD1 (5 bases). V shed 3 bases and J shed 3 bases, with 12 bases lying between them. Germline CDR1 GTSNPN, CDR2 SVGIG (reference sequence). The CDR3 runs 15 residues. The CDR3 spells CAWSAGHFYNSPLHF. The DNA for the CDR3 is TGTGCCTGGAGCGCCGGACACTTCTATAATTCACCCCTCCACTTT. The full variable domain, with the rest looked up from reference TRBV30 and TRBJ1-6, is SQTIHQWPATLVQPVGSPLSLECTVEGTSNPNLYWYRQAAGRGLQLLFYSVGIGQISSEVPQNLSASRPQDRQFILSSKKLLLSDSGFYLCAWSAGHFYNSPLHFGNGTRLTVT.

This clonotype was recorded many times. This chain links TRBV24-1 with TRBJ2-2; D possibly corresponds to TRBD1 (5 bases). The V gene lost 4 bases and the J gene lost 1 base, with 6 bases spanning the gap. The germline V gene encodes CDR1 KGHDR and CDR2 SFDVKD. This CDR3 comprises 14 residues. The CDR3 DNA sequence: TGTGCCACCAGTGAGGGGCTGAACACCGGGGAGCTGTTTTTT. Protein: CATSEGLNTGELFF.

With regard to this clonotype: It is likely a read error: a sequence one base away is far more abundant. This chain uses TRBV7-3 with TRBJ2-3; a weak D match, TRBD2 (5 bases). The CDR3 is made up of 13 amino acids. Germline V gene data show CDR1 as SGHTA and CDR2 as FQGTGA. CDR3 DNA sequence: TGTGCCAGCAGCTTCTCTAGCAGAGATACGCAGTATTTT. Translation gives CASSFSSRDTQYF.

The rearrangement joins TRBV10-3 to TRBJ2-3, with D possibly being TRBD2 (7 bases). The CDR3 consists of 14 residues. Germline lookup yields CDR1 ENHRY and CDR2 SYGVKD. The germline V and J ends were trimmed by 11 bases and 4 bases, with 19 bases remaining between them. The DNA for the CDR3 is TGTGCCTCCAAAAGGGGGGGGGGCCCAGATACGCAGTATTTT. It is translated as CASKRGGGPDTQYF.

There are many counts of this clonotype. The chain combines TRBV5-5 with TRBJ2-3; D is perhaps TRBD2 (6 bases). CDR1 is SGHKS and CDR2 is YYEKEE in the germline V gene (reference sequence). This CDR3 spans 14 amino acids. Trimming took off 5 bases at V and 4 bases at J, with 14 bases between the two ends. The CDR3 region is CASSPDPGADTQYF. The CDR3 DNA reads as TGTGCCAGCAGTCCTGACCCGGGGGCAGATACGCAGTATTTT.

Remarks on this clonotype: A far larger clone differs by one base, so this is likely a read error. The rearrangement joins TRBV11-2 to TRBJ1-6; 11 nucleotides line up with TRBD1. CDR1 is SGHAT, CDR2 FQNNGV, per germline. The CDR3 has 15 residues. The CDR3 DNA sequence: TGTGCCAGCAGCTTGGACAGGGGGCTTCGCTCACCCCCCCACTTT. Protein product: CASSLDRGLRSPPHF. Using reference TRBV11-2 and TRBJ1-6 for the parts outside the CDR3, the full variable domain is EAGVAQSPRYKIIEKRQSVAFWCNPISGHATLYWYQQILGQGPKLLIQFQNNGVVDDSQLPKDRFSAERLKGVDSTLKIQPAKLEDSAVYLCASSLDRGLRSPPHFGNGTRLTVT.

The J gene is TRBJ2-7, the V gene TRBV6-5; 8 nucleotides line up with TRBD1. Per germline, CDR1 MNHEY and CDR2 SVGAGI. The trim removed 2 bases at V and 6 bases at J, leaving 15 bases unmatched. This CDR3 comprises 17 residues. The chain's CDR3 is CASSYTRTGTGVSEQYF. CDR3 DNA sequence: TGTGCCAGCAGTTACACAAGGACCGGGACAGGCGTTAGCGAGCAGTACTTC.

The chain couples TRBV11-1 to TRBJ2-7; D uncertain. Trimming left V 3 bases short and J 2 bases short, with 8 bases between. From germline, CDR1 is SGHAT and CDR2 FQDESV (reference sequence). The CDR3 consists of 13 residues. The CDR3 sequence: CASSFPGPYEQYF. The CDR3 DNA sequence: TGTGCCAGCAGCTTCCCAGGTCCCTACGAGCAGTACTTC.

This clonotype was seen ten or more times. The DNA for the CDR3 is TGTGCCAGTAGTTGGACCCAGGGAGTGGAAAAACTGTTTTTT. It is translated as CASSWTQGVEKLFF. The chain uses TRBV19 and TRBJ1-4, with TRBD1 as a possible D gene (5 bases). This CDR3 contains 14 residues. V shed 5 bases and J shed 8 bases, with 15 bases lying between them. Germline lookup yields CDR1 LNHDA and CDR2 SQIVND (reference sequence).

This clonotype came up many times. This chain connects TRBV18 to TRBJ1-4; a weak D match, TRBD1 (6 bases). Germline V CDR1 and CDR2: KGHSH, LQKENI. Trimming removed 5 bases from V and 0 bases from J, with 7 bases in between. The CDR3 spans 14 residues. The DNA of the CDR3 is TGTGCCAGCTCAGAGGGGGCAACTAATGAAAAACTGTTTTTT. It encodes CASSEGATNEKLFF.

This chain uses TRBV12-3 or TRBV12-4 with TRBJ1-3; TRBD1 aligns across 8 bases. V shed 3 bases, J shed 8 bases, and the junction held 3 bases outside the gene matches. The CDR3 length is 13 residues. In nucleotides, the CDR3 is TGTGCCAGCAGTTTCGGACAGGGACACACCATATATTTT. Translation: CASSFGQGHTIYF.